This T cell receptor (beta chain) emerged from a study of identical twins. Study conclusions and caveats: Models underestimated TCR alpha sharing (out-of-frame) in monozygotic twins. Twin pairs' shared out-of-frame alpha sequences were enriched in low generation probability. Reduced insertions were recorded for abundant cord blood beta clonotypes, with no such pattern in memory repertoires. Possibly, invariant MAIT and iNKT cells partly confounded zero-insertion analyses.

This clonotype turned up a few times. Its matching antigen is unknown. Deletions cut 5 bases from V and 5 bases from J, with 15 bases between. The CDR3 spans 15 residues. CDR1 SGHTA and CDR2 FQGNSA come from the germline V gene. TCRdb redid the calling of the 5' RACE reads with MiXCR, one entry per CDR3 protein. The sample lists about 200,000 distinct CDR3 sequences; approximately 9% were seen once. This sequence originates from a woman younger than 30 in good health. The V call is TRBV7-2, the J call TRBJ2-2, with D possibly called TRBD1 or TRBD2 (5 bases each). The material sequenced was memory (CD45RO+) T cells sorted from blood. The CDR3 sequence is CASSPVGWGTGELFF. The CDR3 DNA reads TGTGCCAGCAGCCCAGTGGGTTGGGGGACCGGGGAGCTGTTTTTT. The full variable domain, in which reference TRBV7-2 and TRBJ2-2 provide the parts outside the CDR3, is GAGVSQSPSNKVTEKGKDVELRCDPISGHTALYWYRQSLGQGLEFLIYFQGNSAPDKSGLPSDRFSAERTGGSVSTLTIQRTQQEDSAVYLCASSPVGWGTGELFFGEGSRLTVL.